These 6 T cell receptor beta chains share one sample of origin, sequenced in a study of cytomegalovirus exposure and HLA in healthy donors. It was with 60 Vbeta and 13 Jbeta primers that the PCR ran. Clones were read by immunoSEQ multiplex PCR, and TCRdb kept only the in-frame ones, dropping some. The table gives about 130,000 clones; the top ten clones make up around 1.5% of it. The sequenced sample was PBMCs. The receptors originated from a woman in her thirties or forties in good health and CMV-seronegative.

The V and J genes are TRBV11-2 and TRBJ1-5; D may be TRBD1 (5 bases). The CDR3 is made up of 15 amino acids. Germline lookup yields CDR1 SGHAT and CDR2 FQNNGV. The ends were cut back, 2 bases at V and 1 base at J, with 9 bases in the middle. The CDR3 reads CASSLQGMSNQPQHF. CDR3 DNA: TGTGCCAGCAGCTTACAGGGAATGAGCAATCAGCCCCAGCATTTT.

As to this clone: Germline and junction disagree at one end, which may indicate a read error. The gene calls are TRBV4-2 and TRBJ2-1; 11 nucleotides align to TRBD2. Germline V gene lookup returns CDR1 LGHNA and CDR2 YNFKEQ. The CDR3 covers 13 residues. CDR3 loop: CASSQDGDSGGVF. The CDR3 DNA reads as TGTGCCAGCAGCCAAGATGGTGATAGCGGGGGGGTCTTC.

This sequence joins TRBV14 and TRBJ1-6; 8 bases map to TRBD1. The CDR3 loop spans 15 amino acids. V was pared by 5 bases and J by 7 bases, with 7 bases of the junction left unmatched. In germline, CDR1 is SGHDN, CDR2 FVKESK. The chain's CDR3 is CASSGLTGANSPLHF. In DNA, the CDR3 is TGTGCCAGCAGCGGATTGACAGGGGCGAATTCACCCCTCCACTTT.

This chain links TRBV4-3 with TRBJ1-2; the D gene is possibly TRBD1 (6 bases). The CDR3 consists of 15 residues. V lost 3 bases and J 4 bases, leaving 15 bases between the germline ends. Germline loops: CDR1 LGHNA, CDR2 YSLEER. CDR3 bases: TGCGCCAGCAGCCAGACCGCCGGGACACTCTATGGCTACACCTTC. Translation gives CASSQTAGTLYGYTF.

The chain is built from TRBV7-3 and TRBJ1-3; 7 bases map to TRBD1. Trimming removed 2 bases from V and 0 bases from J; junction bases left unmatched: 1. Per the germline V gene, CDR1 is SGHTA and CDR2 is FQGTGA. CDR3 size: 15 residues. CDR3: CASSLSGGSGNTIYF. The CDR3 nucleotides are TGTGCCAGCAGCTTATCAGGGGGCTCTGGAAACACCATATATTTT.

V gene TRBV2 combines with J gene TRBJ1-2, with 7 bases lining up with TRBD1. With V trimmed by 5 bases and J by 6 bases, 12 bases remained unmatched. Germline-derived CDR1 and CDR2 are SNHLY and FYNNEI. The CDR3 is 15 residues long. CDR3 nucleotide sequence: TGTGCCAGCAGTACGTACAGGGGCTCGCCCCATGGCTACACCTTC. This sequence encodes CASSTYRGSPHGYTF.